The source of this T cell receptor (beta chain) is a study of cytomegalovirus exposure and HLA in healthy donors (dated by TCRdb to the late 2010s). Some background on the complete study: An earlier analysis of some 550 of the donors reported more than 250 Gb of sequence data and 117 million unique TCR beta sequences from roughly 180 million T cells. About 280 gigabases of sequencing data and around 80 million unique TCR sequences made up an early release that covered around 640 HLA-typed donors. Of the 300 to 400 genotyped donors, 81% fell in the genetic ancestry cluster associated with self-reported Caucasian donors. The study aimed to test whether cataloging public T cell receptors could reveal signatures of past pathogen exposure. Using immunosequencing, the study profiled T cell repertoires from about 610 subjects and related those repertoires to cytomegalovirus serostatus. A separate validation cohort of 100 to 150 different subjects was used in addition to the roughly 640-subject first cohort. High-throughput TCR immunosequencing, statistical association of individual TCRs with disease status, and machine learning were combined to predict cytomegalovirus infection status. A later analysis re-examined previously published TCR beta repertoires from 610 or so donors and added high-resolution HLA genotyping to investigate patterns of TCR occurrence. Rather than using new phenotypic data, the later analysis identified candidate immune exposures from TCR beta sequences and from how often those sequences occurred across donors. In an earlier analysis of 550 to 700 of the donors, high-throughput TCR beta sequencing was used to judge whether each TCR beta V gene segment behaved as functional or pseudogenic. Donor age, sex, ethnicity and CMV serostatus were compiled together with the repertoire data. A later genetic analysis used genome-wide SNP genotypes for about three fifths of the 666 donors, treating that subset as a discovery cohort. All discovery cohort repertoires had been generated using a single sequencing platform. Class I and class II HLA loci were covered by the typing at four-digit resolution. The number of donors typed differed by locus, with about 629-630 for A, B, C, DRB1 and DQB1, roughly 520 for DQA1, some 570 for DPA1, and over 400 for DPB1. Roughly five DR-DQ haplotypes were handled as single units for association and clustering, since linkage in the cohort was strong. On average, around 240,000 unique TCR beta nucleotide sequences were sequenced per donor among about 400 genotyped donors of the cohort, with around 19% of those sequences being non-productive.

Overall study results and their limits: Three of the identified cytomegalovirus-associated TCR beta chains were confirmed in vitro to be specific for cytomegalovirus antigens. Linkage disequilibrium might explain the correlated functional status among segregating V segments, but an unknown experimental factor could not be ruled out. The authors suggested that the approach could potentially be generalized to other disease states and immunological phenotypes. A further reported finding was that TCR beta sequences accurately predicted the HLA-A and HLA-B alleles for most subjects in the first cohort. In both the original and validation cohorts, the classifier was reported to diagnose cytomegalovirus status with high specificity and sensitivity. A group of highly shared sequence variants was considered likely to be a technical artifact of the sequencing pipeline. Immune exposure information for the cohort was limited to CMV serostatus. Because HLA typing was missing for some donors at each locus, association tests included only the typed subset. Roughly uniform sequencing depth across donors was assumed in presence/absence analyses, although this assumption may not hold. About 17 rarely observed V segments, including chromosome 9 orphons, were excluded from the earlier analysis of approximately 600 of the donors because counts were too low. A later analysis found that TCR association rates varied across HLA loci, with DRB1 alleles showing the most associated TCRs and HLA-C alleles the fewest. At a false discovery rate of 0.05, a later analysis linked some 18,000 TCR beta sequences to specific HLA alleles. Only TCR beta chains were sequenced in this cohort, and the absence of alpha or paired-chain data limited detectable features. A later analysis found that HLA-associated TCR beta chains were more clonally expanded and had lower generation probabilities than equally common non-associated chains. According to a later genetic analysis, donors in an Asian-associated ancestry cluster had fewer N-insertions in productive TCRs than the approximately 610-donor mean. The study gave a list of some 150 TCR beta chains associated with cytomegalovirus. In a later genetic analysis, a missense DCLRE1C variant was associated with V-gene and J-gene trimming of TCR beta chains, and the association was replicated in an independent cohort. Most CMV-associated TCR beta chains appeared to be HLA-restricted in a later analysis, and the HLA associations seemed to be driven largely by CMV exposure. According to a later analysis, parvovirus B19, influenza, CMV and Epstein-Barr virus appeared linked to several top co-occurrence clusters. While some public TCRs were present in many individuals, most TCR sequences turned up only very rarely across donors. When HLA alleles, especially DR and DQ, strongly co-occurred, attributing TCR associations to individual alleles was difficult. In an earlier analysis of approximately 590 of the donors, most TCR beta V segments were observed in productive rearrangements about 90% or about 30% of the time, broadly matching IMGT annotations. Some IMGT-functional V segments, including TRBV6-2 and TRBV6-3, could not be distinguished by the 87-base-pair reads and were therefore excluded.

The method was the immunoSEQ multiplex PCR assay. For the multiplex PCR, a mixture combining 60 forward primers for TCR Vbeta segments and 13 reverse primers for TCR Jbeta segments was used. A multiplex PCR assay on genomic DNA amplified the CDR3 region of rearranged TCR beta genes. On the Illumina HiSeq System, the amplified TCR beta libraries were sequenced as 87-base-pair reads. In the authors' own workflow: Across the 640 or so repertoires, a later analysis counted approximately 75 million unique TCR beta chains, some 11 million of which were shared by at least two donors. To remove PCR and sequencing errors, raw reads were error-corrected and collapsed into unique sequences using a nearest-neighbor algorithm that merged closely related sequences. To assign V, D and J gene segments, CDR3 sequences were aligned to IMGT reference sequences. For a sequence to be retained, a match of at least six nucleotides to both a V gene segment and a J gene segment was required. Rearrangements were called productive when the CDR3 lacked stop codons and stayed in frame with V and J; all others were non-productive. Following IMGT convention, CDR3 was defined as the stretch from the second conserved V-encoded cysteine up to the conserved J-encoded phenylalanine. The earlier analysis of about 620 of the donors excluded sequences that lacked an unambiguous match to a single V gene segment. In an earlier analysis of several hundred of the donors, V segments were called functional above 56.7% productive rearrangements and were called segregating when the between-donor standard deviation exceeded 5%. A statistical classification framework was developed to diagnose cytomegalovirus status using the catalog of TCR beta chain sequences. V and J gene assignment, in a later analysis, came from comparing TCR nucleotide sequences with IMGT/GENE-DB human TR gene sequences. Using the TCRdist pipeline, a later analysis assigned CDR3 sequences along with most-parsimonious VDJ recombination scenarios. In a later analysis, each TCR beta chain was defined by its CDR3 amino acid sequence together with its V-gene family, and reads lacking a unique V-gene family were excluded. To address suspected cross-contamination and a sequencing artifact, a later analysis removed some 620 highly shared, low-generation-probability nucleotide sequences. For each public chain, a later analysis derived a clonal expansion index from normalized ranks of inferred template counts within each repertoire. In a later analysis, generation probabilities were computed using a VDJ recombination model fitted to out-of-frame rearrangements, and the results were checked against IGoR. In a later analysis, TCR-TCR, TCR-HLA and TCR-CMV co-occurrence was scored with hypergeometric tests, and a repertoire-size bias correction was applied to TCR pairs. False discovery rates were estimated in a later analysis by permuting HLA or CMV assignments 20 times. In a later analysis, co-occurring TCRs were grouped with DBSCAN, and TCRdist sequence similarity was added when clustering was performed within HLA-allele-positive subsets. Repertoires with fewer than 30,000 or more than 120,000 public chains were left out of co-occurrence clustering, as were a handful of repertoires with anomalous nucleotide sharing. The table comes from immuneACCESS by way of TCRdb, which keeps in-frame sequences with V and J called. Part of the clones is missing from these tables; in studies checked, under half for an unresolved V gene and the rest for unknown reasons. V and J calls and clone size come straight from that table; D and trimming were deduced from the DNA. This sample is represented by about 190,000 clones; 85% of them were singletons. The top ten clonotypes cover 1% of the sample.

The cohort comprised 710 or so healthy bone marrow donors. Cohort members were all nominally healthy when sampled, although unrecorded immune exposures were likely present. The donor was CMV seronegative and belonged to the group of 350 or so seronegative cohort members. A peripheral blood sample was collected from each donor, and TCR beta sequencing was performed on peripheral blood mononuclear cells. Genomic DNA was extracted from the blood cell samples with the Qiagen DNeasy Blood Extraction Kit. Concerning this clone itself: Its antigen specificity is not known. Within one base of it there is no much larger clone, and no base qualities were kept.

V gives up 0 bases and J gives up 0 bases, and the segment between their germline ends measures 8 bases. Taken from the germline V gene, the CDR1 and CDR2 loops are SGHAT and FQNNGV. The CDR3 measures 15 amino acids from cysteine to phenylalanine. The sequence is cut down to CDR3 DNA, 45 bases in frame from base 1. The clonotype originates from a boy aged 2 to 9 in good health and CMV-seronegative. The chain was built from TRBV11-2 and TRBJ1-1; no D segment can be confidently identified. Specimen: PBMCs. The DNA is as follows: TGTGCCAGCAGCTTAGAAGTCAGAATGAACACTGAAGCTTTCTTT. It codes for CASSLEVRMNTEAFF.